This T cell receptor beta chain was sequenced for a study of post-analysis software for immune sequencing data. As to this clonotype: Its target is unknown.

Study-wide findings and caveats: Relative to controls, patients had a handful of TRBV segments at higher frequency, with TRBV5-6, TRBV5-1 and TRBV20-1 among these.

V lost 1 base and J lost 6, with 11 bases in between. CDR1 and CDR2 (germline): SGHTA, FQGNSA. The CDR3 contains 14 residues. The TCR beta cDNA libraries carried unique molecular identifiers. TCRdb reprocessed the PCR reads with MiXCR, giving one entry per CDR3 protein. The data show 700,000 to 800,000 distinct CDR3 sequences, about 27% seen once. The specimen was blood. V gene TRBV7-2 combines with J gene TRBJ2-3; D is undetermined. This clonotype originated in a girl aged 10 to 17 with multiple sclerosis. The CDR3 DNA reads as TGTGCCAGCAGCTTAGGATTCGGGCGTGATACGCAGTATTTT. Translation: CASSLGFGRDTQYF.